These 4 T cell receptor beta chains were all obtained from the same sample, sequenced in a study of CD8 T cells in Susac syndrome. cDNA came from approximately 0.5 to 1 ug RNA primed by random hexamers. TCRdb processed the immunoSEQ multiplex PCR reads anew with MiXCR; each CDR3 protein has one entry. The sample shows roughly 110,000 distinct CDR3 sequences, roughly 94% of them seen only once. Sequenced sample: CD8+ T cells from PBMCs. The receptors come from a human donor with Susac syndrome.

The chain couples TRBV5-1 to TRBJ2-1; 7 positions agree with TRBD1. The CDR3 covers 15 residues. Germline values: CDR1 SGHRS, CDR2 YFSETQ. V was clipped by 6 bases and J by 8 bases; unmatched bases: 14. In DNA, the CDR3 is TGCGCCAGCACTTCTGGAGCGAGGGGGCTGGATGAGCAGTTCTTC. This gives the protein CASTSGARGLDEQFF.

The rearrangement joins TRBV12-3 or TRBV12-4 to TRBJ2-7; the D gene is possibly TRBD2 (5 bases). Trimming took 5 bases from V and 9 from J, leaving 20 bases between them. The CDR3 sequence is 14 residues long. The CDR3 DNA sequence: TGTGCCAGCAGTCCCCAAGGGTTGGGCGGAGGGCAGTACTTC. This sequence encodes CASSPQGLGGGQYF.

The chain carries TRBV10-3 and TRBJ2-6; D unresolved. This CDR3 is 13 amino acids long. Germline V gene data show CDR1 as ENHRY and CDR2 as SYGVKD. Trimming stripped 9 bases from V and 4 bases from J, with 10 bases between. The CDR3 is CAIRGEGANVLTF. The CDR3, as DNA: TGTGCCATTAGAGGTGAGGGGGCCAACGTCCTGACTTTC.

In this sample, this clonotype turned up once. The chain joins TRBV9 to TRBJ2-2; D call uncertain. The ends were cut back, 3 bases at V and 9 bases at J, with 12 bases in the middle. CDR3 length: 13 residues. CDR1 SGDLS and CDR2 YYNGEE come from the germline V gene. The chain's CDR3 is CASSDDVGRELFF. The CDR3 DNA reads as TGTGCCAGCAGCGACGACGTAGGGCGGGAGCTGTTTTTT. Variable domain in full (rest from reference TRBV9 and TRBJ2-2): DSGVTQTPKHLITATGQRVTLRCSPRSGDLSVYWYQQSLDQGLQFLIQYYNGEERAKGNILERFSAQQFPDLHSELNLSSLELGDSALYFCASSDDVGRELFFGEGSRLTVL.